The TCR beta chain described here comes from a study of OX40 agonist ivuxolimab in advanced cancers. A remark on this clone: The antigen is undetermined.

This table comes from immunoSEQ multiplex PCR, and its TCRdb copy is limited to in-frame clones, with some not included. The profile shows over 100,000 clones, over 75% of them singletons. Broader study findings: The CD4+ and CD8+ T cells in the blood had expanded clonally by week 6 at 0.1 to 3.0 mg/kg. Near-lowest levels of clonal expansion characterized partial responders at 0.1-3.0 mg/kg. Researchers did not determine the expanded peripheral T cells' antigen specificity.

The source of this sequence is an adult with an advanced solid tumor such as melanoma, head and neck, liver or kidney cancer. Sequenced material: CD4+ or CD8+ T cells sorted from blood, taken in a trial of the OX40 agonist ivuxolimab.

CDR3 residues: CASRPERGSSNQPQHF. CDR3 in DNA: TGTGCCAGCAGACCCGAGAGGGGTAGTAGCAATCAGCCCCAGCATTTT. The V and J genes are TRBV6-6 and TRBJ1-5; D is possibly TRBD1 (5 bases). This CDR3 is 16 amino acids long. Trimming cost V 6 bases and J 0 bases, with 15 bases left between them. From germline, CDR1 is MNHNY and CDR2 SVGAGI (reference sequence).